The next 32 T cell receptor beta chains were all read from a single sample in a study of blood T cell repertoires in COVID-19. Generated by immunoSEQ multiplex PCR, the TCRdb table keeps only in-frame clones and is missing some. The sample yields approximately 200,000 clones, 80% to 90% seen once. The sample comprised PBMCs or T cells enriched from blood (not recorded which). The receptors were sampled from a man aged 25 to 40 who had recovered from COVID-19.

This clone was detected only once. The same CDR3 also results from other DNA sequences found in this sample. The chain uses TRBV7-2 and TRBJ2-7, with 11 nucleotides matching TRBD1. The CDR3 runs to 15 residues. Germline values: CDR1 SGHTA, CDR2 FQGNSA. With V trimmed by 2 bases and J by 3 bases, 3 bases remained unmatched. DNA of the CDR3: TGTGCCAGCAGCTTAATAGGGACAGGGGGCTACGAGCAGTACTTC. Amino acids: CASSLIGTGGYEQYF.

The rearrangement joins TRBV2 to TRBJ2-3; TRBD2 might be the D (5 bases). This CDR3 region has 14 residues. Trimming left V 8 bases short and J 4 bases short, with 16 bases between. Germline V gene data show CDR1 as SNHLY and CDR2 as FYNNEI. The CDR3 protein is CASSTGEVADTQYF. The CDR3 region has the DNA TGTGCCAGCTCGACCGGGGAAGTCGCAGATACGCAGTATTTT. The full variable domain, in which reference TRBV2 and TRBJ2-3 provide the parts outside the CDR3, is EPEVTQTPSHQVTQMGQEVILRCVPISNHLYFYWYRQILGQKVEFLVSFYNNEISEKSEIFDDQFSVERPDGSNFTLKIRSTKLEDSAMYFCASSTGEVADTQYFGPGTRLTVL.

CDR3 nucleotides: TGCGCCAGCAGTGGGGGGACAGGGATGAGGGAGCAGTACTTC. Amino acid sequence: CASSGGTGMREQYF. The chain joins TRBV10-2 to TRBJ2-7; 9 bases map to TRBD1. V lost 4 bases and J lost 7; bases outside the gene matches: 8. Germline assignment: CDR1 WSHSY and CDR2 SAAADI. The CDR3 is made up of 14 amino acids.

The chain joins TRBV11-2 to TRBJ2-7, with a tentative D call TRBD1 (5 bases). The CDR3 covers 15 residues. V was pared by 5 bases and J by 2 bases, with 16 bases between. In germline, CDR1 is SGHAT, CDR2 FQNNGV. The CDR3 coding sequence is TGTGCCAGCAGCGCAACTGCCGACAGTCCCTACGAGCAGTACTTC. Its translation: CASSATADSPYEQYF.

This chain uses TRBV30 with TRBJ1-1; 9 nucleotides align to TRBD1. This CDR3 spans 16 amino acids. The germline gives CDR1 GTSNPN, CDR2 SVGIG (reference sequence). V shed 3 bases, J shed 4 bases, and the junction held 12 bases outside the gene matches. CDR3: CAWRSDRGFGGTEAFF. CDR3 coding DNA: TGTGCCTGGAGGTCGGACAGGGGATTTGGCGGCACTGAAGCTTTCTTT.

This chain joins TRBV5-1 and TRBJ1-1; D unresolved. The CDR3 has 13 amino acids. V was trimmed by 2 bases and J by 6 bases, leaving 11 bases between them. From germline, CDR1 is SGHRS and CDR2 YFSETQ. The CDR3 is CASSFGTAAEAFF. The CDR3 DNA reads as TGCGCCAGCAGCTTCGGTACAGCAGCTGAAGCTTTCTTT.

The chain joins TRBV28 to TRBJ2-5; TRBD1 agrees at 7 bases. The CDR3 consists of 15 residues. Germline V CDR1 and CDR2: MDHEN, SYDVKM. The J segment lost 4 bases and the V segment lost 3 bases, leaving 8 bases of the junction unmatched. The CDR3, as DNA: TGTGCCAGCAGTTTTCCAGGGGGAGCAGGAGAGACCCAGTACTTC. Amino acid sequence: CASSFPGGAGETQYF.

The chain has TRBV3-1 (or the pseudogene TRBV3-2) and TRBJ2-7; 9 bases are shared with TRBD1. Germline V gene lookup returns CDR1 LGHDT and CDR2 YNNKEL (reference sequence). V shed 4 bases and J 2 bases; nucleotides not matched to a gene: 6. CDR3 length: 15 amino acids. The DNA for the CDR3 is TGTGCCAGCAGCCCCAGTGGGACAGGGACCTACGAGCAGTACTTC. This sequence encodes CASSPSGTGTYEQYF.

This sequence joins TRBV7-9 and TRBJ2-6; D perhaps matches TRBD1 (5 bases). This CDR3 comprises 16 residues. Trimming took off 4 bases at V and 0 bases at J, with 10 bases between the two ends. The germline V gene encodes CDR1 SEHNR and CDR2 FQNEAQ (reference sequence). CDR3 sequence reads: CASSSKGDSGANVLTF. CDR3 coding DNA: TGTGCCAGCAGCTCTAAAGGGGACTCTGGGGCCAACGTCCTGACTTTC.

This clone occurred once. CDR3 sequence: CASSMSSGGYEQYF. In DNA form, the CDR3 reads TGTGCCAGTAGTATGAGTAGCGGTGGCTACGAGCAGTACTTC. The genes are TRBV19 and TRBJ2-7, with a weak D call TRBD2 (6 bases). CDR3 length equals 14 residues. Trimming removed 3 bases at V and 3 bases at J, with 12 bases between. Germline loops: CDR1 LNHDA, CDR2 SQIVND (reference sequence).

The chain recombines TRBV25-1 with TRBJ1-1; maybe TRBD1 (5 bases). V lost 4 bases and J lost 2, with 11 bases in between. The CDR3 has 14 residues. Germline lookup yields CDR1 MGHDK and CDR2 SYGVNS. This CDR3 reads CASSGSGINTEAFF. The CDR3 region has the DNA TGTGCCAGCAGTGGATCAGGGATTAACACTGAAGCTTTCTTT.

The chain has TRBV6-2 or TRBV6-3 and TRBJ1-6; D remains unclear. Germline CDR1 and CDR2: MNHEY and SVGEGT. The CDR3 totals 16 residues. V dropped 0 bases and J dropped 7 bases, with 13 bases sitting between them. The CDR3 region has the DNA TGTGCCAGCAGTTACTCCCCGGCGGTATCGAATTCACCCCTCCACTTT. Amino acid sequence: CASSYSPAVSNSPLHF.

The CDR3 DNA sequence: TGCGCCAGCAGCTTGCAGGGATTCACAGATACGCAGTATTTT. Translated, it gives CASSLQGFTDTQYF. The chain has TRBV5-1 and TRBJ2-3; D might be TRBD1 (5 bases). V was shortened by 1 base and J by 2 bases, with 8 bases between the two germline ends. The CDR3 totals 14 residues. Germline V gene lookup returns CDR1 SGHRS and CDR2 YFSETQ.

The V call is TRBV6-5, the J call TRBJ1-2, with 7 bases aligning to TRBD1. Germline loops: CDR1 MNHEY, CDR2 SVGAGI. J lost 5 bases, V lost 6 bases, and 12 bases had no gene match. The CDR3 is 15 amino acids. In DNA, the CDR3 is TGTGCCAGCAGCCGAGATATGACAGGGAAGTATGGCTACACCTTC. This encodes CASSRDMTGKYGYTF.

The sample holds one count of this clone. This chain uses TRBV15 with TRBJ2-7; 9 bases match TRBD1. The CDR3 contains 15 residues. Germline CDR1 is LNHNV and CDR2 is YYDKDF (reference sequence). The junction had 5 bases not matched to a gene; V was cut back by 2 bases and J by 3 bases. CDR3 sequence: CATSRLRTGVYEQYF. CDR3 sequence (DNA): TGTGCCACCAGCAGATTAAGGACAGGGGTCTACGAGCAGTACTTC.

J is TRBJ1-5 and V is TRBV4-1, with D uncertain. This CDR3 has 14 residues. Trimming shortened V by 1 base and J by 1 base, and 5 bases separated the two germline ends. CDR1 is MGHRA, CDR2 YSYEKL, per germline. CDR3 nucleotide sequence: TGCGCCAGCAGCCAAGCCCGGAGCAATCAGCCCCAGCATTTT. Encoded protein: CASSQARSNQPQHF.

The rearrangement uses TRBV5-1 and TRBJ1-3; D call uncertain. The CDR3 length is 14 residues. The germline CDR1 and CDR2 sequences are SGHRS and YFSETQ. V lost 2 bases and J 0 bases, leaving 6 bases between the germline ends. The chain's CDR3 is CASSFWASGNTIYF. In nucleotides, the CDR3 is TGCGCCAGCAGCTTCTGGGCCTCTGGAAACACCATATATTTT.

This chain connects TRBV18 to TRBJ2-5; 11 bases match TRBD2. The CDR3 totals 17 residues. V gave up 3 bases and J gave up 3 bases; unmatched junction bases: 9. Germline CDR1 and CDR2: KGHSH and LQKENI. The CDR3 loop is CASSPGVLAGGEETQYF. CDR3 in DNA: TGTGCCAGCTCACCCGGAGTTCTAGCGGGGGGCGAAGAGACCCAGTACTTC.

The chain uses TRBV28 and TRBJ2-7; possible D gene TRBD2, 5 bases. This CDR3 has 13 residues. Germline CDR1 is MDHEN and CDR2 is SYDVKM. Trimming stripped 5 bases from V and 5 bases from J, with 13 bases between. The CDR3 region has the DNA TGTGCCAGCAGTCCCCGGAGGTCCCACGAGCAGTACTTC. Its translation: CASSPRRSHEQYF.

The chain recombines TRBV30 with TRBJ2-6, with D unclear. V was cut by 4 bases and J by 0 bases, with 7 bases left in between. The length of the CDR3 is 14 residues. CDR1 is GTSNPN, CDR2 SVGIG, per germline (reference sequence). The CDR3 sequence: CAWIAISGANVLTF. CDR3 nucleotide sequence: TGTGCCTGGATCGCTATCTCTGGGGCCAACGTCCTGACTTTC.

The gene calls are TRBV7-9 and TRBJ2-7; the match to TRBD2 covers 10 bases. Germline V gene data show CDR1 as SEHNR and CDR2 as FQNEAQ (reference sequence). The CDR3 loop spans 16 amino acids. Losses at the gene ends were 5 bases for V and 5 bases for J; bases not matched to a gene: 12. CDR3 sequence: CASSRLYVAGGNEQYF. The DNA for the CDR3 is TGTGCCAGCAGCCGCCTCTATGTAGCGGGAGGAAACGAGCAGTACTTC.

The chain employs TRBV24-1 and TRBJ2-1, with 9 positions matching TRBD2. Germline V CDR1 and CDR2: KGHDR, SFDVKD. The CDR3 sequence is 15 residues long. V lost 4 bases and J lost 4; bases outside the gene matches: 4. The CDR3 coding sequence is TGTGCCACCAGTGACCCTAGCGGGAAATACAATGAGCAGTTCTTC. This translates into CATSDPSGKYNEQFF.

The chain combines TRBV6-2 or TRBV6-3 with TRBJ2-1; TRBD1 aligns across 9 bases. CDR1 is MNHEY and CDR2 is SVGEGT in the germline V gene. V trimming: 2 bases; J trimming: 6 bases; junction bases outside the gene matches: 8. The CDR3 is made up of 16 amino acids. The CDR3: CASSYDPGQGFNEQFF. The DNA of the CDR3 is TGTGCCAGCAGTTACGACCCGGGACAGGGTTTCAATGAGCAGTTCTTC.

The gene calls are TRBV4-1 and TRBJ2-5; the D gene is possibly TRBD1 (5 bases). Trimming took 1 base from V and 4 from J, leaving 16 bases between them. CDR3 length equals 16 residues. Germline values: CDR1 MGHRA, CDR2 YSYEKL. The CDR3 bases are TGCGCCAGCAGCCAAGGGGTTGCAGGGTTGTCAGAGACCCAGTACTTC. As protein: CASSQGVAGLSETQYF.

The V call is TRBV15, the J call TRBJ2-7; perhaps TRBD2 as D (5 bases). CDR1 and CDR2 (germline): LNHNV, YYDKDF (reference sequence). V lost 5 bases and J lost 0, with 14 bases in between. The CDR3 spans 15 residues. CDR3: CATSREAASSYEQYF. The CDR3, as DNA: TGTGCCACCAGCCGGGAAGCGGCATCCTCCTACGAGCAGTACTTC.

V and J are TRBV18 and TRBJ2-1; 14 bases fit TRBD2. Germline values: CDR1 KGHSH, CDR2 LQKENI. The CDR3 consists of 17 residues. With V trimmed by 2 bases and J by 6 bases, 6 bases remained unmatched. CDR3 DNA sequence: TGTGCCAGCTCACCAACCGGGACTAGCGGGAGCGTCAATGAGCAGTTCTTC. Its translation is CASSPTGTSGSVNEQFF.

The chain couples TRBV11-2 to TRBJ2-3; 15 bases agree with TRBD2. The CDR3 spans 17 residues. Germline trimming cut 5 bases from V and 4 bases from J; bases unmatched to any gene: 7. The germline CDR1 and CDR2 sequences are SGHAT and FQNNGV. CDR3: CASSRRTSGRAADTQYF. The CDR3 nucleotides read TGTGCCAGCAGCCGTCGGACTAGCGGGAGGGCCGCAGATACGCAGTATTTT. Based on the CDR3 plus reference TRBV11-2 and TRBJ2-3, the full variable domain is EAGVAQSPRYKIIEKRQSVAFWCNPISGHATLYWYQQILGQGPKLLIQFQNNGVVDDSQLPKDRFSAERLKGVDSTLKIQPAKLEDSAVYLCASSRRTSGRAADTQYFGPGTRLTVL.

The chain has TRBV11-2 and TRBJ1-2, with TRBD1 matching over 8 bases. The V and J ends lost 5 bases and 8 bases, in that order; junction bases with no gene match: 10. Germline loops: CDR1 SGHAT, CDR2 FQNNGV. This CDR3 contains 14 residues. CDR3 region: CASSKRLAGGGYTF. As DNA, the CDR3 is TGTGCCAGCAGCAAGCGATTGGCAGGGGGCGGCTACACCTTC.

V is TRBV2 and J is TRBJ1-1; no clear D gene. CDR3 length equals 11 residues. CDR1 and CDR2 from the germline V gene are SNHLY and FYNNEI. Deletions cut 5 bases from V and 7 bases from J, with 8 bases between. CDR3 DNA: TGTGCCAGCAGTCCTGACATTGAAGCTTTCTTT. This codes for CASSPDIEAFF. Full variable domain (outside the CDR3, taken from reference TRBV2 and TRBJ1-1): EPEVTQTPSHQVTQMGQEVILRCVPISNHLYFYWYRQILGQKVEFLVSFYNNEISEKSEIFDDQFSVERPDGSNFTLKIRSTKLEDSAMYFCASSPDIEAFFGQGTRLTVV.

CDR3 coding DNA: TGCAGTGCTATGACAAATCCTGGCTACACCTTC. Translated, it gives CSAMTNPGYTF. The chain recombines TRBV20-1 with TRBJ1-2; unclear D gene. V shed 4 bases and J shed 7 bases, with 10 bases lying between them. The CDR3 is made up of 11 amino acids. Germline V gene lookup returns CDR1 DFQATT and CDR2 SNEGSKA (reference sequence).

The chain couples TRBV11-2 to TRBJ2-7; tentative D call: TRBD1 (5 bases). CDR3 length equals 14 residues. Germline V lookup: CDR1 SGHAT, CDR2 FQNNGV. The V gene lost 1 base and the J gene lost 7 bases, with 14 bases spanning the gap. Here the CDR3 DNA reads TGTGCCAGCAGCTTAGGGCAGGGCCCAGGGGAGCAGTACTTC. It encodes CASSLGQGPGEQYF.

J is TRBJ2-5 and V is TRBV27; D unresolved. V was trimmed by 3 bases and J by 5 bases, leaving 16 bases between them. The CDR3 has 15 amino acids. The germline gives CDR1 MNHEY, CDR2 SMNVEV (reference sequence). CDR3 in DNA: TGTGCCAGCAGTTTCCTCCCGCCGGGTTTCGAGACCCAGTACTTC. It codes for CASSFLPPGFETQYF.